These T cell receptor beta chains were read from a single sample in a study of response to subunit inactivated influenza vaccine. From the RT-PCR reads, TCRdb called clonotypes with MiXCR, one entry per CDR3 protein. This table has fewer than 650,000 distinct CDR3 sequences, around 13% appearing once. Material: PBMCs from blood, obtained around seven weeks after vaccination. These receptors originate from a man aged 50 to 60 who received an inactivated influenza vaccine. Both conserved end residues are part of each CDR3. Fields, in order: CDR3 DNA, CDR3 protein, D gene, clone size, J gene, V gene. The D gene is left open where the match is weak. The size field is filled for only some rows; it gives once, few, many or a size class.

TGTGCCAGCAGCCTAATGGGATCCTACGAGCAGTACTTC | CASSLMGSYEQYF | - | many | TRBJ2-7 | TRBV3-1
TGTGCCAGCAATACCGTTAGCAATCAGCCCCAGCATTTT | CASNTVSNQPQHF | - | few | TRBJ1-5 | TRBV12-3/TRBV12-4
TGTGCCAGCAGGGGGGATCCGGGGAATTCACCCCTCCACTTT | CASRGDPGNSPLHF | - | few | TRBJ1-6 | TRBV12-3/TRBV12-4
TGTGCCACCAGCAGAGATATGGGCAGGGGAAGGCAGCCCCAGCATTTT | CATSRDMGRGRQPQHF | - | - | TRBJ1-5 | TRBV15
TGTGCCAGCAGTTTATTGGTAGGACAGGGGGCCTCCTATGGCTACACCTTC | CASSLLVGQGASYGYTF | TRBD1 | many | TRBJ1-2 | TRBV27
TGCAGCGTTATCCGGGACAGGCACTACGAGCAGTACTTC | CSVIRDRHYEQYF | TRBD1 | few | TRBJ2-7 | TRBV29-1
TGTGCCAGCAGCTTAGACCCCGGACAGGGAAAAGAGACCCAGTACTTC | CASSLDPGQGKETQYF | TRBD1 | few | TRBJ2-5 | TRBV7-9
TGCGCCAGCAGCTTTACTACAGGGGCTCGCGAGCAGTACTTC | CASSFTTGAREQYF | TRBD1 | few | TRBJ2-7 | TRBV5-1
TGTGCCAGCAGCCTATTAGGGAGACAGGGGTCTGGAAACACCATATATTTT | CASSLLGRQGSGNTIYF | TRBD1 | - | TRBJ1-3 | TRBV4-2
TGTGCCAGCAGCTTAGGCGGGAGGAACCTAAACGAGCAGTACTTC | CASSLGGRNLNEQYF | TRBD2 | - | TRBJ2-7 | TRBV7-2
TGTGCCAGCAGCCCAAGGGGCTATGAGCAGTTCTTC | CASSPRGYEQFF | - | - | TRBJ2-1 | TRBV6-2/TRBV6-3
TGTGCCAGCAGCCCGGAGGACAGGGGGGCCTTT | CASSPEDRGAF | TRBD1 | few | TRBJ1-1 | TRBV5-8
TGTGCCAGCAGTCCTAGCGGGATAACCTACAATGAGCAGTTCTTC | CASSPSGITYNEQFF | TRBD2 | few | TRBJ2-1 | TRBV3-1
TGTGCCAGCAGCCAAGAAGGACAGGTCCGAGGTCAGCCCCAGCATTTT | CASSQEGQVRGQPQHF | TRBD1 | - | TRBJ1-5 | TRBV7-9
TGTGCCAGCAGCCAAGGTCTGGCGGGACCAGAGACCCAGTACTTC | CASSQGLAGPETQYF | - | few | TRBJ2-5 | TRBV4-2
TGCGCCAGCAGCCAAGACAGGGGATATTGGAACACCGGGGAGCTGTTTTTT | CASSQDRGYWNTGELFF | - | few | TRBJ2-2 | TRBV4-3
TGTGCCAGCAGCTTCTCGGCCGCGGGGTTATACAATGAGCAGTTCTTC | CASSFSAAGLYNEQFF | - | few | TRBJ2-1 | TRBV7-2
TGTGCCAGCAGTTACTCGAGTCAGGGGAATGAAAAACTGTTTTTT | CASSYSSQGNEKLFF | - | few | TRBJ1-4 | TRBV6-5
TGCAGTGCTCCCAAAGGTGGACAGGGAATCCCCTCCTACAATGAGCAGTTCTTC | CSAPKGGQGIPSYNEQFF | TRBD1 | once | TRBJ2-1 | TRBV20-1
TGTGCCAGCAGCTTAAGCGTCCGGCGGACAGCCCAAGATACTACCGGGGAGCTGTTTTTT | CASSLSVRRTAQDTTGELFF | - | - | TRBJ2-2 | TRBV7-2
TGTGCCAGCATGCCAACTAGCGGGAGGTTCCCTGCTAGCGGCGAGCAGTACTTC | CASMPTSGRFPASGEQYF | TRBD2 | few | TRBJ2-7 | TRBV6-1
TGCGCCAGCAGCTTGGAGGGGTTGGCAGATACGCAGTATTTT | CASSLEGLADTQYF | - | - | TRBJ2-3 | TRBV5-1
TGTGCCAGCAGCTTGGTGGGGACGGGGGGGCGCACAGATACGCAGTATTTT | CASSLVGTGGRTDTQYF | TRBD2 | - | TRBJ2-3 | TRBV5-4
TGCGCCAGCAGCCCGGAGGGACACTCCTACGAGCAGTACTTC | CASSPEGHSYEQYF | - | - | TRBJ2-7 | TRBV4-1
TGTGCCAGCAGCCGCCGACTAGCGGATGAGCAGTTCTTC | CASSRRLADEQFF | TRBD2 | - | TRBJ2-1 | TRBV4-2
TGTGCCAGCAGCCCGCTGAAGGGCGGTGGGAACACTGAAGCTTTCTTT | CASSPLKGGGNTEAFF | - | few | TRBJ1-1 | TRBV28
TGTGCCAGCAGCTCCCTAGCGGGGGGCTACAATGGGCAGTTCTTC | CASSSLAGGYNGQFF | TRBD2 | - | TRBJ2-1 | TRBV7-6
TGCGCCAGCAGCTGGACAGGGGAATATAATTCACCCCTCCACTTT | CASSWTGEYNSPLHF | TRBD1 | few | TRBJ1-6 | TRBV5-1
TGTGCCAGCAGTCCAGGACAGGGGCTAATAGAGACCCAGTACTTC | CASSPGQGLIETQYF | TRBD1 | - | TRBJ2-5 | TRBV6-2/TRBV6-3
TGCAGTGCTCCCGGGACTAGCGGGAACACAGATACGCAGTATTTT | CSAPGTSGNTDTQYF | TRBD2 | few | TRBJ2-3 | TRBV20-1
TGTGCCAGCAGCACCTACAGGGGCCCAACCCTTCAGCAGTTCTTC | CASSTYRGPTLQQFF | TRBD1 | - | TRBJ2-1 | TRBV7-8
TGCAGTGCTAGAGGACAGGGAGCAGGCTACGAGCAGTACTTC | CSARGQGAGYEQYF | TRBD1 | - | TRBJ2-7 | TRBV20-1
TGTGCCAGCAGTTACTCCCCTACAGGCTACGAGCAGTACTTC | CASSYSPTGYEQYF | - | many | TRBJ2-7 | TRBV6-5
- | CASTPGFLRAGELFF | - | few | TRBJ2-2 | TRBV28